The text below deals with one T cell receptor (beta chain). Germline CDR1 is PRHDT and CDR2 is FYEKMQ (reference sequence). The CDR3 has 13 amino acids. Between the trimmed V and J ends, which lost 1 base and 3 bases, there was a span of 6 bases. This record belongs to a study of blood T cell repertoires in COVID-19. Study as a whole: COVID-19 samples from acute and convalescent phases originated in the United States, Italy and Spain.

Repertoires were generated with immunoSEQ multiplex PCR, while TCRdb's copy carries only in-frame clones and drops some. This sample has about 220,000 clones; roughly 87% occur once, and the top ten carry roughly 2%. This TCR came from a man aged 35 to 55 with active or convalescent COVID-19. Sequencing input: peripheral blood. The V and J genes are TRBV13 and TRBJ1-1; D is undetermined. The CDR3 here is CASSLELDTEAFF. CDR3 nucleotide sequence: TGTGCCAGCAGCTTAGAGCTCGACACTGAAGCTTTCTTT.